These T cell receptor beta chains were read from a single sample in a study of beta chain features in type 1 diabetes. The repertoire was sequenced with immunoSEQ multiplex PCR; TCRdb's copy has only in-frame clones and lacks some. This table has 900,000 or so clones, 15% to 20% appearing once. The sequencing sample was made of naive CD4+ T cells from blood. These receptors all stem from a woman aged 18-29 years in good health. CDR3s include the opening cysteine and the closing phenylalanine or tryptophan. A D gene is named only where the DNA matches it firmly. The size entry is marked missing in some rows and otherwise reads once, few, many or a size class.

v_call	clone_size	d_call	j_call	cdr3_aa	cdr3_nt
TRBV7-9	NA	TRBD2	TRBJ2-1	CASSPTGLATASPFF	TGTGCCAGCAGCCCCACCGGACTAGCTACGGCATCTCCGTTCTTC
TRBV4-2	NA	TRBD2	TRBJ2-7	CASSQELAGAIYEQYF	TGTGCCAGCAGCCAAGAACTAGCGGGGGCCATTTACGAGCAGTACTTC
TRBV7-2	few	NA	TRBJ2-3	CASSLGPVTDTQYF	TGTGCCAGCAGCTTGGGGCCGGTCACAGATACGCAGTATTTT
TRBV7-9	NA	TRBD2	TRBJ2-1	CASSLDRGLAGGRYNEQFF	TGTGCCAGCAGCTTAGACAGGGGGCTAGCGGGAGGCCGCTACAATGAGCAGTTCTTC
TRBV14	NA	NA	TRBJ2-5	CASSPGGTQYF	TGTGCCAGCAGCCCCGGAGGGACCCAGTACTTC
TRBV27	few	NA	TRBJ1-1	CASSSGLANTEAFF	TGTGCCAGCAGTTCGGGCCTTGCGAACACTGAAGCTTTCTTT
TRBV6-5	few	TRBD1	TRBJ2-7	CASSYARGGFEQYF	TGTGCCAGCAGTTACGCTAGAGGGGGCTTCGAGCAGTACTTC
TRBV20-1	NA	NA	TRBJ2-7	CSVDREREQYF	TGCAGTGTTGACCGAGAAAGGGAGCAGTACTTC
TRBV27	NA	NA	TRBJ2-5	CASSQRRQETQYF	TGTGCCAGCAGCCAGCGGAGACAAGAGACCCAGTACTTC
TRBV18	NA	NA	TRBJ2-3	CASSSSVPDTQYF	TGTGCCAGCTCATCTAGCGTCCCAGATACGCAGTATTTT
TRBV28	NA	NA	TRBJ2-5	CASSLGPGWGKTQYF	TGTGCCAGCAGTTTAGGTCCAGGGTGGGGTAAGACCCAGTACTTC
TRBV5-1	NA	NA	TRBJ2-1	CASSLAAGVFDNEQFF	TGCGCCAGCAGCTTGGCTGCAGGGGTATTTGACAATGAGCAGTTCTTC
TRBV7-2	NA	NA	TRBJ2-3	CASSFAGSTDTQYF	TGTGCCAGCAGCTTCGCCGGGTCGACAGATACGCAGTATTTT
TRBV7-8	few	TRBD2	TRBJ2-1	CASSPSGSSYNEQFF	TGTGCCAGCAGCCCCAGCGGGAGCTCCTACAATGAGCAGTTCTTC
TRBV19	NA	NA	TRBJ2-4	CATGQSYIQYF	TGTGCCACCGGACAGTCCTACATTCAGTACTTC
TRBV6-5	NA	NA	TRBJ2-2	CASRGSGELFF	TGTGCCAGCAGGGGGTCCGGGGAGCTGTTTTTT
TRBV6-5	NA	NA	TRBJ2-1	CASSHSGNSYNEQFF	TGTGCCAGCAGCCACAGCGGAAACTCCTACAATGAGCAGTTCTTC